This T cell receptor (beta chain) is from a study of shared clonotypes between healthy human individuals. Study in general: Per-donor plates numbered three CD4 naive, three CD4 memory, two CD8 naive and one CD8 memory.

On sorted subsets, replicate PCRs used approximately 200 ng DNA, or 27,000 or so T cell genomes. The table came from immunoSEQ multiplex PCR; TCRdb's copy has only in-frame clones and leaves some out. The sample yields millions of clones, approximately 90% seen once. Notes on the study in general: Non-shared clonotypes had lower generation probabilities than clonotypes shared by all four sorted-subset donors.

Germline V CDR1 and CDR2: LNHDA, SQIVND (reference sequence). V lost 4 bases to trimming and J lost 2 bases; unmatched junction nucleotides: 5. CDR3 length: 15 residues. A word on this clone: Its antigen is unidentified.

This TCR was recovered from a man aged 18 to 35 in good health. Sequencing input: naive CD4+ T cells sorted from blood. Described subset: CD45RA+ positively selected. The chain uses TRBV19 and TRBJ1-2, with 9 bases aligning to TRBD1. CDR3: CASSTRTGENYGYTF. CDR3 sequence (DNA): TGTGCCAGTAGTACCCGGACAGGGGAGAACTATGGCTACACCTTC.